These T cell receptor beta chains were read from a single sample in a study of shared clonotypes between healthy human individuals. This table comes from immunoSEQ multiplex PCR, and its TCRdb copy is limited to in-frame clones, with some not included. Among approximately 2,000,000 clones listed, 93% were seen once. Input material: naive CD8+ T cells from PBMCs. These receptors were collected from a man between 18 and 35 years old in good health. Some clones in this sample may be carry-over from other donors' samples. Both conserved end residues are part of each CDR3. Fields, in order: V gene, D gene, CDR3 length, clone size, J gene, CDR3 DNA, CDR3 protein. D genes are given only for firm matches. Expanded clones are given a class, and other clones once, few, many or no size at all.

TRBV15	.	14	.	TRBJ1-5	TGTGCCACCAGCAGACGCAGGAGCAATCAGCCCCAGCATTTT	CATSRRRSNQPQHF
TRBV5-1	.	15	.	TRBJ1-1	TGCGCCAGCAGCCGGGCCCCCGGGGGGAACACTGAAGCTTTCTTT	CASSRAPGGNTEAFF
TRBV27	TRBD2	14	.	TRBJ2-3	TGTGCCAGCCAGCGGCTAGCGGTCACAGATACGCAGTATTTT	CASQRLAVTDTQYF
TRBV27	.	12	.	TRBJ2-1	TGTGCCAGCAGAAGTATCAGCGATGAGCAGTTCTTC	CASRSISDEQFF
TRBV5-5	.	15	.	TRBJ1-1	TGTGCCAGCAGCGTATGGCGTGTTGACAACACTGAAGCTTTCTTT	CASSVWRVDNTEAFF
TRBV5-1	.	14	.	TRBJ1-2	TGCGCCAGCAGCTTCTCTGACGGCCTCTATGGCTACACCTTC	CASSFSDGLYGYTF
TRBV5-4	.	13	.	TRBJ2-7	TGTGCCAGCAGCTTGGGGGGGTTCTACGAGCAGTACTTC	CASSLGGFYEQYF
TRBV27	TRBD1	15	.	TRBJ1-2	TGTGCCAGCAGTAAAGGACAGGGTGTTAGCTATGGCTACACCTTC	CASSKGQGVSYGYTF
TRBV29-1	.	13	.	TRBJ2-7	TGCAGCGTTGAAACCGTAGACTCCTACGAGCAGTACTTC	CSVETVDSYEQYF
TRBV5-1	.	13	.	TRBJ2-7	TGCGCCAGCAGCTGGGGAGTCAACTACGAGCAGTACTTC	CASSWGVNYEQYF
TRBV18	.	16	.	TRBJ2-7	TGTGCCAGCTCACCAAGATTAGAAGGGGAGTACTACGAGCAGTACTTC	CASSPRLEGEYYEQYF
TRBV27	.	13	.	TRBJ2-2	TGTGCCAGCAGTTTATCAAGTATCGGGGAGCTGTTTTTT	CASSLSSIGELFF
TRBV28	.	15	.	TRBJ2-2	TGTGCCAGCAGTTTATTACGGGAGATCACCGGGGAGCTGTTTTTT	CASSLLREITGELFF
TRBV10-2	.	12	.	TRBJ1-5	TGCGCCACGGGGGACAGCAATCAGCCCCAGCATTTT	CATGDSNQPQHF
TRBV7-9	.	13	.	TRBJ1-1	TGTGCCAGCAGCTCCCGACGGGGCACTGAAGCTTTCTTT	CASSSRRGTEAFF
TRBV28	.	15	.	TRBJ1-1	TGTGCCAGCAGTCAACTCGGGGACACCACCACTGAAGCTTTCTTT	CASSQLGDTTTEAFF
TRBV5-1	.	16	.	TRBJ2-1	TGCGCCAGCAGCTCCAGAGCGCAACCCCGCTACAATGAGCAGTTCTTC	CASSSRAQPRYNEQFF
TRBV29-1	TRBD1	11	few	TRBJ1-2	TGCAGCGTTGCGGGACAGCACGGCTACACCTTC	CSVAGQHGYTF
TRBV5-1	TRBD1	15	.	TRBJ2-7	TGCGCCAGCAGCTTGGCCTGGGACAGATATTACGAGCAGTACTTC	CASSLAWDRYYEQYF
TRBV4-1	TRBD2	17	once	TRBJ2-1	TGCGCCAGCAGCCGCGACCTCGGGGGGGTATCGTACAATGAGCAGTTCTTC	CASSRDLGGVSYNEQFF
TRBV28	.	16	.	TRBJ1-1	TGTGCCAGCAGTTTATTCGCCAGACGGATGAACACTGAAGCTTTCTTT	CASSLFARRMNTEAFF
TRBV29-1	.	10	few	TRBJ1-1	TGCAGCGTTCCAGACTATGAAGCTTTCTTT	CSVPDYEAFF
TRBV7-9	TRBD2	15	.	TRBJ2-1	TGTGCCAGCAGCTTCCCCAGCGGGACTTACAATGAGCAGTTCTTC	CASSFPSGTYNEQFF
TRBV2	.	12	.	TRBJ1-1	TGTGCCACCGCCGGAGGGGGTGCTGAAGCTTTCTTT	CATAGGGAEAFF
TRBV19	TRBD2	17	.	TRBJ2-4	TGTGCCAGTAGTCCGGGACTAGCGGGATACCGGGGGAACATTCAGTACTTC	CASSPGLAGYRGNIQYF
TRBV4-2	.	15	.	TRBJ2-1	TGTGCCAGCAGCCAAGTTGGGGACCGTTACAATGAGCAGTTCTTC	CASSQVGDRYNEQFF
TRBV7-9	.	16	.	TRBJ1-1	TGTGCCCACAAGGGTCCATTGGGTGGGACGAACACTGAAGCTTTCTTT	CAHKGPLGGTNTEAFF
TRBV7-9	TRBD2	16	.	TRBJ2-1	TGTGCCAGCAGCAGCGGACTAGCGGGGTTGTACAATGAGCAGTTCTTC	CASSSGLAGLYNEQFF
TRBV9	TRBD1	15	.	TRBJ2-1	TGTGCCAGCAGCGCAGACAGGGCTTCCTACAATGAGCAGTTCTTC	CASSADRASYNEQFF
TRBV5-1	TRBD1	15	.	TRBJ2-5	TGCGCCAGCAGCTTGATGGGACAGACCCTGGAGACCCAGTACTTC	CASSLMGQTLETQYF
TRBV6-1	.	15	.	TRBJ2-7	TGTGCCAGCAGTGAAAGGGGGGACCCCACCTACGAGCAGTACTTC	CASSERGDPTYEQYF
TRBV9	.	14	.	TRBJ2-1	TGTGCCAGCAGCGTAGTTCAGAGGGTGAATGAGCAGTTCTTC	CASSVVQRVNEQFF
TRBV6-1	.	14	.	TRBJ1-4	TGTGCCAGCAGTGAACTGGGACCGGGAGAAAAACTGTTTTTT	CASSELGPGEKLFF
TRBV29-1	TRBD2	14	.	TRBJ2-1	TGCAGCGCGGGGACTAGCGGGACTAACAATGAGCAGTTCTTC	CSAGTSGTNNEQFF
TRBV30	.	14	.	TRBJ2-7	TGTGCCTGGAGTTGGGGGGAGAGCTCCTACGAGCAGTACTTC	CAWSWGESSYEQYF
TRBV5-5	.	13	.	TRBJ2-7	TGTGCCAGCAGCTTGCGTATCGCTTACGAGCAGTACTTC	CASSLRIAYEQYF
TRBV27	TRBD1	13	.	TRBJ2-7	TGTGCCACCCGGGACAGGGGATTCTACGAGCAGTACTTC	CATRDRGFYEQYF
TRBV27	.	13	.	TRBJ2-2	TGTGCCAGCAGTTCAGGAAGGCCCGGGGAGCTGTTTTTT	CASSSGRPGELFF
TRBV14	.	17	.	TRBJ2-1	TGTGCCAGCAGCCAAGGTTCTCGAATTAGCTCCTACAATGAGCAGTTCTTC	CASSQGSRISSYNEQFF
TRBV10-2	TRBD2	14	.	TRBJ2-1	TGCGCCAGCCTAAGCGGGAGCTCCTACAATGAGCAGTTCTTC	CASLSGSSYNEQFF
TRBV10-3	TRBD1	13	.	TRBJ1-4	TGTGCCATCAGTGAGCCGGGACAGGAAAAACTGTTTTTT	CAISEPGQEKLFF
TRBV7-2	.	13	.	TRBJ2-7	TGTGCCAGCAGCTGGACACCGAACTACGAGCAGTACTTC	CASSWTPNYEQYF
TRBV4-1	.	15	.	TRBJ2-5	TGCGCCAGCAGCCAAGACCCCAGGGACGGAGAGACCCAGTACTTC	CASSQDPRDGETQYF
TRBV28	TRBD1	14	.	TRBJ2-2	TGTGCCAGCAGGAAGACAGGGGACACCGGGGAGCTGTTTTTT	CASRKTGDTGELFF
TRBV9	TRBD1	15	.	TRBJ2-5	TGTGCCAGCAGCCCGACAGGGGGACTCGCAGAGACCCAGTACTTC	CASSPTGGLAETQYF
TRBV5-1	.	14	.	TRBJ1-4	TGCGCCAGCAGCACGGACAGATTTAATGAAAAACTGTTTTTT	CASSTDRFNEKLFF
TRBV5-3	.	17	.	TRBJ2-3	TGTGCCAGAAGCCGCAGAATCGGACATTTACGCACAGATACGCAGTATTTT	CARSRRIGHLRTDTQYF
TRBV5-6	.	14	.	TRBJ2-2	TGTGCCAGCGAGGGAGACTCGAACACCGGGGAGCTGTTTTTT	CASEGDSNTGELFF
TRBV5-1	.	14	.	TRBJ2-7	TGCGCCAGCTACCGGACCCCAGGGCGGGGAGAGCAGTACTTC	CASYRTPGRGEQYF